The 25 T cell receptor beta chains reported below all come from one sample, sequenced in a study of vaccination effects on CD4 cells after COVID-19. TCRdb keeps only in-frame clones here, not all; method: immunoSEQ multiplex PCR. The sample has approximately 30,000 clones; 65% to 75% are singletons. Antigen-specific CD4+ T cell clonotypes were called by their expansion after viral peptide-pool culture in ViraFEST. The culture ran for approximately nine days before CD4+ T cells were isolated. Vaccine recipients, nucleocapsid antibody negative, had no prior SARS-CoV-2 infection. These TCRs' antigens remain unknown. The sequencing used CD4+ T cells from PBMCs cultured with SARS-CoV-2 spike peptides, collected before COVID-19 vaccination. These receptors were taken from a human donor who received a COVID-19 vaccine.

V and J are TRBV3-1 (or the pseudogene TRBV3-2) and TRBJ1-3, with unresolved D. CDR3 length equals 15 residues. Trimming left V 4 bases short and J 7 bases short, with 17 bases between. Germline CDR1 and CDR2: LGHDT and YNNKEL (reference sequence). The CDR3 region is CASSLADHVWNTIYF. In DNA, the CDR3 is TGTGCCAGCAGCCTGGCGGACCACGTTTGGAACACCATATATTTT.

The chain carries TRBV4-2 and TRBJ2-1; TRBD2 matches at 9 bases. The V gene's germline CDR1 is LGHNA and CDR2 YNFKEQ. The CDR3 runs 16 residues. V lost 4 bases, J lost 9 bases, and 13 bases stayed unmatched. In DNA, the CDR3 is TGTGCCAGCAGCCTAACCGGGACTAGCCTGGAGGGTGAGCAGTTCTTC. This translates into CASSLTGTSLEGEQFF.

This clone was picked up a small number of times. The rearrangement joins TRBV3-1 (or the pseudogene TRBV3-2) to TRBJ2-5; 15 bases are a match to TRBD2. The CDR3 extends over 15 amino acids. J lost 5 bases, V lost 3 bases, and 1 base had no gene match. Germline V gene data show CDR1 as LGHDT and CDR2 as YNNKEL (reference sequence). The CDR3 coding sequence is TGTGCCAGCAGCCAGGGGACTAGCGGGGGGGAGACCCAGTACTTC. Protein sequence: CASSQGTSGGETQYF.

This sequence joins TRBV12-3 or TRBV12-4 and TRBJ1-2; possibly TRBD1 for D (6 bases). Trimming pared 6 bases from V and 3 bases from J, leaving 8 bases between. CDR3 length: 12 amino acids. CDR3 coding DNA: TGTGCCAGCAGAGGGGGGCACTATGGCTACACCTTC. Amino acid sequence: CASRGGHYGYTF.

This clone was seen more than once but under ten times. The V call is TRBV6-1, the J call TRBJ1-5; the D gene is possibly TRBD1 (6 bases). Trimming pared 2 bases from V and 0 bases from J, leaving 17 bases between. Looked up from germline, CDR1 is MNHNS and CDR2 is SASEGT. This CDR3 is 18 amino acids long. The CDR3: CASSEFMTGLYSNQPQHF. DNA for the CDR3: TGTGCCAGCAGTGAATTTATGACAGGCTTGTATAGCAATCAGCCCCAGCATTTT.

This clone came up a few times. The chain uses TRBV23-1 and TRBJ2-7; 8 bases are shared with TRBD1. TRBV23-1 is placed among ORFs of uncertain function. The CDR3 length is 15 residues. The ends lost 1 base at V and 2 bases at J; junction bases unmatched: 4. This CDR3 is CASSQWDRSTYEQYF. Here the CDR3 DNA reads TGCGCCAGCAGTCAATGGGACAGGTCGACCTACGAGCAGTACTTC.

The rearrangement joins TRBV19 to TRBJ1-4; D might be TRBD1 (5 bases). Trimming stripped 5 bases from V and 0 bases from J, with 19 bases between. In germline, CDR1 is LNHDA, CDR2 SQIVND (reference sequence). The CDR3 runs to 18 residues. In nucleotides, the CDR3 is TGTGCCAGTAGTTCCTCAAGCAGGGCCCTTACAACTAATGAAAAACTGTTTTTT. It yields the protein CASSSSSRALTTNEKLFF. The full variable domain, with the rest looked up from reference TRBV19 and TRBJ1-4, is DGGITQSPKYLFRKEGQNVTLSCEQNLNHDAMYWYRQDPGQGLRLIYYSQIVNDFQKGDIAEGYSVSREKKESFPLTVTSAQKNPTAFYLCASSSSSRALTTNEKLFFGSGTQLSVL.

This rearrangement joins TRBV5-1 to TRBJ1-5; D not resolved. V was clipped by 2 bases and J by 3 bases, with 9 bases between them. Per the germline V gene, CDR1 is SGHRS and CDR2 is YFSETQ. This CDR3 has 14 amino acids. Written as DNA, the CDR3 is TGCGCCAGCAGCTTAACGGGGTTCAATCAGCCCCAGCATTTT. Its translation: CASSLTGFNQPQHF.

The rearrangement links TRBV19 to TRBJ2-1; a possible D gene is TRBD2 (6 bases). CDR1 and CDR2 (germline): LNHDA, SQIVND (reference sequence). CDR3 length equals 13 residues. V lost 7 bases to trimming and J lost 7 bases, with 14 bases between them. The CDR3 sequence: CASNGGVSNEQFF. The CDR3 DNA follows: TGTGCCAGTAATGGCGGGGTGTCAAATGAGCAGTTCTTC. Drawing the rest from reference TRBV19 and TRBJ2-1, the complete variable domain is DGGITQSPKYLFRKEGQNVTLSCEQNLNHDAMYWYRQDPGQGLRLIYYSQIVNDFQKGDIAEGYSVSREKKESFPLTVTSAQKNPTAFYLCASNGGVSNEQFFGPGTRLTVL.

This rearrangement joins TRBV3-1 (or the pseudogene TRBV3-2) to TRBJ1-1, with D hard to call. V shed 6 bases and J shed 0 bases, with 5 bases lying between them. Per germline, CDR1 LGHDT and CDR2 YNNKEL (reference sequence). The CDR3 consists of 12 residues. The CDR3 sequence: CASRPMNTEAFF. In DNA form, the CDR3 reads TGTGCCAGCAGGCCGATGAACACTGAAGCTTTCTTT.

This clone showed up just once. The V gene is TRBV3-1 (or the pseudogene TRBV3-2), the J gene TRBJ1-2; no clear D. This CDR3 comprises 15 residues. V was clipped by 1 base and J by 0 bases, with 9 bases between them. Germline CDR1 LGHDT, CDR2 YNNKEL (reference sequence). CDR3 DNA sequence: TGTGCCAGCAGCCAAGGGCTGACCTCTAACTATGGCTACACCTTC. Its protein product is CASSQGLTSNYGYTF.

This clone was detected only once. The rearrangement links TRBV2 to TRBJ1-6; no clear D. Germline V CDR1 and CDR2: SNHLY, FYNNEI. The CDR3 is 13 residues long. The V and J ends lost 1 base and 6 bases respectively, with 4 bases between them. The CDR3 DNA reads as TGTGCCAGCAGTGAAGAAAGTAATTCACCCCTCCACTTT. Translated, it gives CASSEESNSPLHF.

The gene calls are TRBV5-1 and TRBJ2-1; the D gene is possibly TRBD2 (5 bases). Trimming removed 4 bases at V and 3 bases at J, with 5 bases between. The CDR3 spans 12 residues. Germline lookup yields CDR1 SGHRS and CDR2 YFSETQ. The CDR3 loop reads CASSRDYNEQFF. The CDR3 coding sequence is TGCGCCAGCAGCCGGGACTACAATGAGCAGTTCTTC.

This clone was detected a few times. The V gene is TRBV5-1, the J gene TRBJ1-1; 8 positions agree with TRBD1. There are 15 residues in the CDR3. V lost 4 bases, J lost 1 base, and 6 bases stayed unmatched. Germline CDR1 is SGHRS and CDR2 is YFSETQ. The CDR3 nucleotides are TGCGCCAGCAGCCGGGCCGGGACAGGGAACACTGAAGCTTTCTTT. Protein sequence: CASSRAGTGNTEAFF.

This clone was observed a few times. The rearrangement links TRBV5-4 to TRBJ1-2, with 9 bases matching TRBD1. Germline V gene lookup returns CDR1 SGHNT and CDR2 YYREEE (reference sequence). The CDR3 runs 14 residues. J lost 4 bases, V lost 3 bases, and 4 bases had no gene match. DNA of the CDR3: TGTGCCAGCAGCTCCCGGGACAGGGCCTATGGCTACACCTTC. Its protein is CASSSRDRAYGYTF.

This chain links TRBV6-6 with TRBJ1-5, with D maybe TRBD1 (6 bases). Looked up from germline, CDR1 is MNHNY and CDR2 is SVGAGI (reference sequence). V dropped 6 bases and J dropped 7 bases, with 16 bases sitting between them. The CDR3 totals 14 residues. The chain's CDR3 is CASRGGGVHQPQHF. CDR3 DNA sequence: TGTGCCAGCAGGGGAGGGGGAGTTCACCAGCCCCAGCATTTT.

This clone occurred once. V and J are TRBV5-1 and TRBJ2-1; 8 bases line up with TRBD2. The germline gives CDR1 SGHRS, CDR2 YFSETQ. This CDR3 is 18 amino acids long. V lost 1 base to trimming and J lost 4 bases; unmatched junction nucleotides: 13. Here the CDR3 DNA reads TGCGCCAGCAGCTTGACACCAAAAACACTAGCGGCTTACAATGAGCAGTTCTTC. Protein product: CASSLTPKTLAAYNEQFF.

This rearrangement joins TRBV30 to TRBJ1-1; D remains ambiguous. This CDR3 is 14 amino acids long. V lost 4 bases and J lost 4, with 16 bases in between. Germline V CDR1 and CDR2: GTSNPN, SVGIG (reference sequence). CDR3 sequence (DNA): TGTGCCTGGAATTCTAAGGGCAGCGGCACTGAAGCTTTCTTT. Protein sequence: CAWNSKGSGTEAFF. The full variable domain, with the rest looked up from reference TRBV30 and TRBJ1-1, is SQTIHQWPATLVQPVGSPLSLECTVEGTSNPNLYWYRQAAGRGLQLLFYSVGIGQISSEVPQNLSASRPQDRQFILSSKKLLLSDSGFYLCAWNSKGSGTEAFFGQGTRLTVV.

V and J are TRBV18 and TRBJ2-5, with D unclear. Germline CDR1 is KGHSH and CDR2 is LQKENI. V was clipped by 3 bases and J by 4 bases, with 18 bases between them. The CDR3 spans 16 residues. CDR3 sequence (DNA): TGTGCCAGCTCACCGTCAGCCGGGCCCACGGGAGAGACCCAGTACTTC. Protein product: CASSPSAGPTGETQYF. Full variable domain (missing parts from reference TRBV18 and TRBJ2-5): NAGVMQNPRHLVRRRGQEARLRCSPMKGHSHVYWYRQLPEEGLKFMVYLQKENIIDESGMPKERFSAEFPKEGPSILRIQQVVRGDSAAYFCASSPSAGPTGETQYFGPGTRLLVL.

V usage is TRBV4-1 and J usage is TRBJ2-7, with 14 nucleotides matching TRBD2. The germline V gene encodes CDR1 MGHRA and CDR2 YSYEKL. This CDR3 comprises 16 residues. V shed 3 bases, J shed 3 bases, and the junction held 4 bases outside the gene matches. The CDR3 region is CASSQDGLAGGYEQYF. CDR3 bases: TGCGCCAGCAGCCAGGACGGACTAGCGGGGGGCTACGAGCAGTACTTC.

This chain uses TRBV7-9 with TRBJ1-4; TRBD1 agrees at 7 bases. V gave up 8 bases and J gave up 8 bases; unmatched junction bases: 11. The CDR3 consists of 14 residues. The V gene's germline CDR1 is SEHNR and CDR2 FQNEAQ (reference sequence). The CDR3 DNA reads TGTGCCAGCGGAAGAACAGGGGCCGCCGAAAAACTGTTTTTT. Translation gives CASGRTGAAEKLFF.

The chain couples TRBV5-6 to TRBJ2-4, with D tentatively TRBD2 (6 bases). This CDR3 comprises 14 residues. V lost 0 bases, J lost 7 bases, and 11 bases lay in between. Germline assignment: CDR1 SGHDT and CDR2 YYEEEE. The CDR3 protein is CASSLVGTENIQYF. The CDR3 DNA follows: TGTGCCAGCAGCTTGGTTGGGACTGAGAACATTCAGTACTTC.

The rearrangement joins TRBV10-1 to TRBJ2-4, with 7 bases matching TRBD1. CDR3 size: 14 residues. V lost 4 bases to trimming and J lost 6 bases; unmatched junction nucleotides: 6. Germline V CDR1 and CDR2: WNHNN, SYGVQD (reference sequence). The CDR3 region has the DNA TGCGCCAGCAGTGTACACAGGGGTGGAAACATTCAGTACTTC. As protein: CASSVHRGGNIQYF.

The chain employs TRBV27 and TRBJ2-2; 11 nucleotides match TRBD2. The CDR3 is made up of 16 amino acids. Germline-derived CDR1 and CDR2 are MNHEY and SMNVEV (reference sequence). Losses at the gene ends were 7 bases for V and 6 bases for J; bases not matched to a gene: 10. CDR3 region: CASTAQLAGAAGELFF. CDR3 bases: TGTGCCAGCACCGCCCAACTAGCGGGAGCGGCCGGGGAGCTGTTTTTT.

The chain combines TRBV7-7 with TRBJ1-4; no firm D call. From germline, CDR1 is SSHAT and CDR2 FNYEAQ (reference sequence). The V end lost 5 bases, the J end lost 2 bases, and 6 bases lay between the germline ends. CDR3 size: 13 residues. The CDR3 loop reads CASSLRTNEKLFF. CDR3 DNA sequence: TGTGCCAGCAGCCTAAGGACTAATGAAAAACTGTTTTTT.